This TCR beta chain was obtained from a study of radiation and T cells in renal cell carcinoma (dated by TCRdb to about 2020). Study-level background: In total, some 50 samples, comprising approximately 25 tumors and around 27 peripheral blood samples, were subjected to TCR beta sequencing. The last blood draw happened 4 weeks after radiation, timed to coincide with nephrectomy. Across all 50 or so samples, approximately 4,000,000 unique CDR3 nucleotide sequences, encoding 2,658,974 unique CDR3 amino acid sequences, were identified.

On the study overall, not on this receptor specifically: Top tumor clonotypes rose in blood from baseline to 2 weeks post-radiation, then contracted by 4 weeks, suggesting transient expansion of tumor-resident clones. The single-armed trial design could not address effects of radiation dose or scheduling on the TCR repertoire. Because pretreatment tumor biopsies were not available, the study could not determine whether clonotypes were already present within the tumor at baseline. Dynamics of the blood repertoire were not tracked past 4 weeks after treatment.

In the germline V gene (reference sequence), CDR1 corresponds to PRHDT and CDR2 to FYEKMQ. Trimming takes 5 bases off V and 0 bases off J; junction bases not matched to a gene: 8. Its CDR3 holds 18 amino acids, cysteine through phenylalanine. Of all the DNA, just the CDR3 is kept, 54 bases in frame from base 1. The immunoSEQ kit was used, according to the manufacturer's recommendations, to generate TCR beta libraries from genomic DNA. To prepare libraries, a first multiplex PCR with proprietary primers was run, followed by a second PCR that added unique barcodes, and a bead cleanup was done after each round. A positive control reaction and a negative control reaction, both provided in the kit, were run with every batch of samples. The final libraries underwent checking on an Agilent 4200 TapeStation D1000 ScreenTape, volumetric pooling, and quantification by qPCR. An Illumina NextSeq500 fitted with a MidOutput 150-cycle cartridge performed the sequencing, running 156 Read1 cycles and 15 Index1 cycles with the kit's custom primers. The pooled library was loaded at 1.0 pM, and about 19% PhiX control was spiked in. On the authors' methods: Vendor-processed data were analyzed in R, and a clonotype was defined as all T cells sharing the same CDR3 nucleotide sequence. In the clone abundance analyses, frequencies were normalized to the 10,000 most abundant clones in each sample. Public T cell clones, averaging fewer than five per sample, were removed before analysis. A difference in abundance of at least 32-fold between compartments was used to define tumor-enriched and baseline blood-enriched clonotypes. A beta-binomial differential abundance model was used to identify clonotypes that expanded or contracted between blood time points. Similarity between tumor and blood repertoires was quantified using the Baroni-Urbani and Buser coefficient, and groups were compared with two-tailed Wilcoxon tests in R. Entries here come from immuneACCESS through TCRdb and include only in-frame sequences with V and J called. Some clones fail to appear in such tables; in the studies checked, an unresolved V gene covers under half of the shortfall, and the cause of the remainder is unknown. That table supplies the V and J calls and clone size; D and trimming were determined from the DNA. The sample records over 90,000 clones, 84% of which are singletons. Under 8.5% of the sample belongs to the ten largest clones.

The time point label for this specimen denotes: blood 4 weeks post-SBRT, at nephrectomy. The sample's treatment or condition, from its label and the paper: 15 Gy SBRT to primary tumor, nephrectomy 4 weeks later. Samples were obtained from a clinical trial, in which 15 Gy stereotactic body radiation therapy was delivered to primary renal cell carcinomas and nephrectomy was performed 4 weeks later. To track tumor-enriched clonotypes, serial peripheral blood was sampled from radiation-treated patients at baseline and at 2 weeks and 4 weeks after SBRT. Renal cell carcinoma with clear cell pathology was present in all patients. The QIAamp DNA Blood Mini Kit (Qiagen) was used to prepare genomic DNA for TCR sequencing. The analyses included only samples that passed all quality control checks. On this clone: What antigen it recognizes has not been identified. No clone much larger than this one lies a single base away; base qualities are absent.

The specimen comprised blood, sampled from a patient whose treatment included radiotherapy and nephrectomy. This receptor was obtained from a man aged 55 to 70 with renal cell carcinoma. In this chain, TRBV13 is recombined with TRBJ2-1; TRBD2 aligns with 12 central bases. The nucleotide sequence is given as TGTGCCAGCAGCCCCGGGACTAGCGGGTTAAGCTCCTACAATGAGCAGTTCTTC. It encodes CASSPGTSGLSSYNEQFF.